The rows below give T cell receptor beta chains drawn from one sample of a study of identical twins. TCRdb redid the calling of the 5' RACE reads with MiXCR, one entry per CDR3 protein. The sample shows approximately 210,000 distinct CDR3 sequences, roughly 7.1% of them seen only once. This sample was shared with a second study, whose subject was T cells expressing NK-cell markers.

Specimen: CD8+ T cells sorted from blood. Receptors originate from a woman between 18 and 30 years old in good health. The CDR3 runs from the conserved cysteine through the conserved F or W. A D gene is named only where the DNA matches it firmly. Size is omitted from some rows. Given values are once, few, many or a class for expanded clones.

-,TRBV12-3/TRBV12-4,TRBJ2-5,many,TGTGCCAGCAGTCCCGAAGGGGGGGAAGAGACCCAGTACTTC,CASSPEGGEETQYF
TRBD2,TRBV7-9,TRBJ2-1,many,TGTGCCAGCAGCTTAGCGGGAGGGGAGCAGTTCTTC,CASSLAGGEQFF
TRBD1,TRBV5-6,TRBJ2-5,few,TGTGCCAGCAGCTCGAGACAGGGACGGGGAGAGACCCAGTACTTC,CASSSRQGRGETQYF
-,TRBV7-9,TRBJ2-5,few,TGTGCCAGCAGCTTAGAGGTTAGGTGGGAGACCCAGTACTTC,CASSLEVRWETQYF
-,TRBV12-5,TRBJ2-5,many,TGTGCTAGTGGTTTGGTACAGTTCAATCAAGAGACCCAGTACTTC,CASGLVQFNQETQYF
TRBD2,TRBV29-1,TRBJ2-3,-,TGCAGCGTTGAGGGACTAGCGGGAACAGATACGCAGTATTTT,CSVEGLAGTDTQYF
-,TRBV20-1,TRBJ2-7,few,TGCAGTGCTAACCGACATAAGGGGACTTCCTACGAGCAGTACTTC,CSANRHKGTSYEQYF
TRBD1,TRBV11-2,TRBJ2-1,-,TGTGCCAGCAGCTTATGGGTGACAGGGGTAAGCGAGCAGTTCTTC,CASSLWVTGVSEQFF
-,TRBV13,TRBJ1-5,few,TGTGCCAGCAGCTTAGGTTCAGTGACGATCAATCAGCCCCAGCATTTT,CASSLGSVTINQPQHF
-,TRBV7-2,TRBJ2-2,-,TGTGCCAGCAGCTTTGGTATCAACACCGGGGAGCTGTTTTTT,CASSFGINTGELFF
TRBD2,TRBV2,TRBJ2-2,-,TGTGCCAGCAGGGAAGGACTAGCGCTCACCGGGGAGCTGTTTTTT,CASREGLALTGELFF
-,TRBV5-1,TRBJ2-1,many,TGCGCCAGCAGCTTGGACGCGGGGGCCCGCTACAATGAGCAGTTCTTC,CASSLDAGARYNEQFF
-,TRBV27,TRBJ2-3,many,TGTGCCAGCAGGGTCACAGATACGCAGTATTTT,CASRVTDTQYF
-,TRBV13,TRBJ1-5,few,TGTGCCAGCAGCTCCCGAGGGGTCGGGGGTAGCAATCAGCCCCAGCATTTT,CASSSRGVGGSNQPQHF
-,TRBV5-5,TRBJ1-4,many,TGTGCCAGCAGCGCTTTTGAGGCAACTAATGAAAAACTGTTTTTT,CASSAFEATNEKLFF
-,TRBV12-3/TRBV12-4,TRBJ2-3,few,TGTGCCAGCAGCCATACTAGTGCGGCGATAGATACGCAGTATTTT,CASSHTSAAIDTQYF
TRBD1,TRBV5-1,TRBJ1-1,few,TGCGCCAGCAGCTTATACAGGGGTTTTGACACTGAAGCTTTCTTT,CASSLYRGFDTEAFF
-,TRBV20-1,TRBJ1-2,few,TGCAGTGCAGACCCGGGGGGGTCTGGCTACACCTTC,CSADPGGSGYTF
TRBD2,TRBV9,TRBJ2-7,many,TGTGCCAGCAACCCTAGCGGGAGCTCCTACGAGCAGTACTTC,CASNPSGSSYEQYF